This T cell receptor (beta chain) was identified during a study of cytomegalovirus exposure and HLA in healthy donors (dated by TCRdb to about 2017). The study in broad terms: An earlier analysis of approximately 590 of the donors reported about 250 Gb of sequence data and more than 90 million unique TCR beta sequences from about 179 million T cells. In a later genetic analysis, genome-wide SNP genotypes for about three fifths of the roughly 670 donors were used, and that subset was treated as a discovery cohort. Donor age, sex, ethnicity and CMV serostatus were compiled alongside the repertoire data. Of the roughly 410 genotyped donors, 81% were placed in the genetic ancestry cluster associated with self-reported Caucasian donors. Typing coverage varied by locus: roughly 629-630 donors for A, B, C, DRB1 and DQB1; about 520 for DQA1; approximately 570 for DPA1; under 490 for DPB1. An early release covering roughly 600 HLA-typed donors comprised approximately 290 gigabases of sequencing data and about 90 million unique TCR sequences. An earlier analysis of about 600 of the donors used high-throughput TCR beta sequencing to judge whether each TCR beta V gene segment behaved as functional or pseudogenic. All discovery cohort repertoires had been generated using a single sequencing platform. On average, about 200,000 unique TCR beta nucleotide sequences were sequenced per donor among several hundred genotyped donors of the cohort, with roughly 20% of those sequences being non-productive. To predict cytomegalovirus infection status, the study combined high-throughput TCR immunosequencing, statistical association of individual TCRs with disease status, and machine learning. HLA typing covered class I and class II loci at four-digit resolution. In the later analysis, no new phenotypic data were used to find candidate immune exposures; instead, reliance was placed on TCR beta sequences and their occurrence across donors. Five DR-DQ haplotypes were handled as single units for association and clustering, since linkage in the cohort was strong. In a later analysis, previously published TCR beta repertoires from fewer than 750 donors were re-analyzed and high-resolution HLA genotyping was added so that TCR occurrence patterns could be studied. A separate validation cohort of roughly 120 different subjects was used in addition to the 666-subject first cohort. Using immunosequencing, the study profiled T cell repertoires from 640 or so subjects and related those repertoires to cytomegalovirus serostatus. The study was designed to test whether signatures of past pathogen exposure could be identified by cataloging public T cell receptors.

CDR1 and CDR2 are drawn from the germline V gene: SGHTA, FQGNSA. Relative to germline, V is 5 bases shorter and J is 7 bases shorter, with 17 bases between their ends. There are 14 amino acids in the CDR3, from cysteine to phenylalanine inclusive. Only CDR3 DNA is held: 42 bases, read in frame from base 1. About this clone itself: Its antigen is unknown. There are no base qualities to consult, and no much larger clone falls within one base.

Overall results and qualifications from the work: Specific HLA alleles were associated with 15,000 to 20,000 TCR beta sequences at a false discovery rate of 0.05 in a later analysis. A later analysis found that TCR association rates varied across HLA loci, with DRB1 alleles showing the most associated TCRs and HLA-C alleles the fewest. Because HLA typing was unavailable for some donors at each locus, only the typed subset was used in association tests. Compared with equally common non-associated chains, HLA-associated TCR beta chains in a later analysis were more clonally expanded and had lower generation probabilities. Strong co-occurrence of HLA alleles, especially DR and DQ, made assigning TCR associations to individual alleles difficult. A further reported finding was that TCR beta sequences accurately predicted the HLA-A and HLA-B alleles for most subjects in the first cohort. While some public TCRs were present in many individuals, most TCR sequences turned up only very rarely across donors. A later analysis found that most CMV-associated TCR beta chains appeared HLA-restricted, with HLA associations seemingly driven largely by CMV exposure. The cohort was sequenced for TCR beta chains only, and without alpha or paired-chain data the features that could be detected were limited. Broadly in line with IMGT annotations, most TCR beta V segments showed up in productive rearrangements about 87% or about 30% of the time in an earlier analysis of 587 of the donors. An association between a missense DCLRE1C variant and V-gene and J-gene trimming of TCR beta chains was found in a later genetic analysis and replicated in an independent cohort. Cytomegalovirus status was reported to be diagnosed by the classifier with high specificity and sensitivity in both the original and validation cohorts. A total of 150 to 200 TCR beta chains were listed by the study as associated with cytomegalovirus. A group of highly shared sequence variants was considered likely to be a technical artifact of the sequencing pipeline. Because the 87-base-pair reads could not distinguish some IMGT-functional V segments, including TRBV6-2 and TRBV6-3, those segments were excluded. The presence/absence analyses assumed that sequencing depth was roughly uniform across donors, and that assumption may not be true. Correlated functional status among segregating V segments might reflect linkage disequilibrium, but an unknown experimental factor could not be ruled out. It was suggested by the authors that the approach could potentially be generalized to other disease states and immunological phenotypes. Because counts were too low, roughly 18 rarely observed V segments, including chromosome 9 orphons, were left out of the earlier analysis of 500 to 750 of the donors. The only immune exposure information available for the cohort was CMV serostatus. In a later genetic analysis, fewer N-insertions in productive TCRs were reported among donors in an Asian-associated ancestry cluster than the roughly 700-donor mean. A few of the identified cytomegalovirus-associated TCR beta chains were confirmed in vitro to be specific for cytomegalovirus antigens. A later analysis reported that several top co-occurrence clusters appeared linked to parvovirus B19, influenza, CMV and Epstein-Barr virus.

The cohort comprised some 700 healthy bone marrow donors. At the time of sampling, all cohort members were nominally healthy, though unrecorded immune exposures were likely present. The donor tested CMV seropositive and was one of the 289 seropositive cohort members. Each donor provided a peripheral blood sample, and peripheral blood mononuclear cells were used for TCR beta sequencing. Genomic DNA was extracted from the blood cell samples with the Qiagen DNeasy Blood Extraction Kit. Libraries were made using the immunoSEQ multiplex PCR assay. The multiplex PCR relied on a mix of 60 forward primers for TCR Vbeta segments and 13 reverse primers for TCR Jbeta segments. A multiplex PCR assay on genomic DNA amplified the CDR3 region of rearranged TCR beta genes. On the Illumina HiSeq System, the amplified TCR beta libraries were sequenced as 87-base-pair reads. The original methods were these. Across the roughly 700 repertoires, a later analysis counted 75 million to 90 million unique TCR beta chains, around 11 million of which were shared by at least two donors. Raw reads were error-corrected and collapsed into unique sequences by a nearest-neighbor algorithm in which closely related sequences were merged to remove PCR and sequencing errors. CDR3 sequences were aligned to IMGT reference sequences to assign V, D and J gene segments. Each retained sequence needed at least a six-nucleotide match to both a V gene segment and a J gene segment. A rearrangement counted as productive if the CDR3 had no stop codons and remained in frame with V and J, and every other rearrangement counted as non-productive. CDR3 was defined by IMGT convention, running from the second conserved V-encoded cysteine to the conserved J-encoded phenylalanine. The earlier analysis of roughly 590 of the donors excluded sequences that lacked an unambiguous match to a single V gene segment. In an earlier analysis of approximately 560 of the donors, a V segment was called functional when productive rearrangements were above 56.7%, and segregating when the standard deviation between donors exceeded 5%. To diagnose cytomegalovirus status from the catalog of TCR beta chain sequences, a statistical classification framework was built. In a later analysis, TCR nucleotide sequences were compared against IMGT/GENE-DB human TR gene sequences so that V and J genes could be assigned. A later analysis assigned CDR3 sequences and most-parsimonious VDJ recombination scenarios with the TCRdist pipeline. In a later analysis, every TCR beta chain was defined by the combination of its CDR3 amino acid sequence and its V-gene family, and reads without a unique V-gene family were dropped. To address suspected cross-contamination and a sequencing artifact, a later analysis removed 550 to 750 highly shared, low-generation-probability nucleotide sequences. In a later analysis, a clonal expansion index for each public chain was calculated from normalized within-repertoire ranks of inferred template counts. In a later analysis, generation probabilities were computed with a VDJ recombination model fitted to out-of-frame rearrangements, and the resulting probabilities were checked against IGoR. Hypergeometric tests were used in a later analysis to score TCR-TCR, TCR-HLA and TCR-CMV co-occurrence, with a repertoire-size bias correction applied to the TCR pairs. To estimate false discovery rates, a later analysis permuted the HLA or CMV assignments 20 times. In a later analysis, co-occurring TCRs were grouped with DBSCAN, and TCRdist sequence similarity was added when clustering was performed within HLA-allele-positive subsets. Repertoires with fewer than 30,000 or more than 120,000 public chains were left out of co-occurrence clustering, as were about 5 repertoires with anomalous nucleotide sharing. In TCRdb, the immuneACCESS table is reduced to in-frame sequences with V and J assigned. These tables do not hold every clone; where another copy was compared, an unresolved V gene accounts for under half, and the others remain unexplained. V and J calls and clone size come straight from that table; D and trimming were deduced from the DNA. The sample data list under 200,000 clones, and roughly 77% of these were observed just once. The ten top clones hold approximately 0.4% of the sample.

The sequence came from a male donor in good health and CMV-seropositive. Recombination linked TRBV7-2 to TRBJ2-5; the D gene cannot be resolved reliably. The sequenced sample consisted of PBMCs. The bases read TGTGCCAGCAGCCCCGCGGCCCAGCCGGGGACCCAGTACTTC. Its protein is CASSPAAQPGTQYF.